This TCR beta chain was sequenced in a study of cytomegalovirus exposure and HLA in healthy donors. Germline CDR1 and CDR2: LNHDA and SQIVND (reference sequence). V was clipped by 1 base and J by 6 bases; unmatched bases: 2. CDR3 length equals 14 residues. The PCR was carried out with 60 Vbeta primers and 13 Jbeta primers. Generated by immunoSEQ multiplex PCR, the TCRdb table keeps only in-frame clones and is missing some. The sample lists roughly 35,000 clones, roughly 50% seen once, with roughly 6.4% in the top ten. Details on this clone: Its specificity is unknown.

Overall study findings and caveats: Later analysis placed DRB1 highest and HLA-C lowest in TCR association rates, which differed by HLA locus. Roughly uniform sequencing depth across donors was assumed, possibly incorrectly.

The origin of this receptor is a woman aged 40 to 49 in good health and CMV-seropositive. The chain combines TRBV19 with TRBJ2-1; the match to TRBD2 covers 8 bases. The sequenced sample was PBMCs. The CDR3 sequence: CASSIGRGGNEQFF. Written as DNA, the CDR3 is TGTGCCAGTAGTATAGGTCGGGGGGGCAATGAGCAGTTCTTC.